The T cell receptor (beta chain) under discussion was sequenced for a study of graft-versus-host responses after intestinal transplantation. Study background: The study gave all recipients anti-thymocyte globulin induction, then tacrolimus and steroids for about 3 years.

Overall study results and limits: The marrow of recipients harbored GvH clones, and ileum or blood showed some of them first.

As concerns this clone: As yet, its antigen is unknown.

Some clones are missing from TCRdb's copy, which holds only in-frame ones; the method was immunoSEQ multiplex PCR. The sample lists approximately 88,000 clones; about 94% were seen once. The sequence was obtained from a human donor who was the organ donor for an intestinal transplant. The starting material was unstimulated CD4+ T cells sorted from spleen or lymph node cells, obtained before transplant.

The CDR3 reads CASSERLAKNIQYF. The CDR3 DNA is TGCGCCAGCAGTGAGAGACTAGCCAAAAACATTCAGTACTTC. The rearrangement uses TRBV5-1 and TRBJ2-4; D ambiguous. CDR1 is SGHRS, CDR2 YFSETQ, per germline. Trimming cost V 5 bases and J 0 bases, with 9 bases left between them. The CDR3 runs 14 residues.